The T cell receptor beta chain under discussion was sequenced for a study of cytomegalovirus exposure and HLA in healthy donors. Study findings and constraints: In an earlier analysis, most TCR beta V segments were productive about 90% or about 30% of the time.

For this clone: No antigen is known for it. At one end, the junction sequence differs from germline, possibly due to a read error.

Germline CDR1 reads SSHAT; CDR2 reads FNYEAQ (reference sequence). The CDR3 spans 17 residues. The PCR made use of 60 Vbeta and 13 Jbeta primers. This table comes from immunoSEQ multiplex PCR, and its TCRdb copy is limited to in-frame clones, with some not included. The repertoire holds 150,000 to 200,000 clones, roughly 70% seen once, with less than 3.5% in the top ten. The gene calls are TRBV7-7 and TRBJ2-5; perhaps TRBD1 as D (5 bases). Sequencing used PBMCs. The clonotype comes from a woman aged 40 to 49 in good health and CMV-seropositive. As DNA, the CDR3 is TGTGCTAGCAGCTTAGGGGTGATAACACCAGTCGGGGAGACCCAGTACTTC. Translating gives CASSLGVITPVGETQYF.